These 17 T cell receptor beta chains came from one sample sequenced in a study of cytomegalovirus exposure and HLA in healthy donors. Amplification used 60 Vbeta primers and 13 Jbeta primers. The table came from immunoSEQ multiplex PCR; TCRdb's copy has only in-frame clones and leaves some out. The table shows some 150,000 clones, with around 80% occurring only once. Specimen: PBMCs. The receptors were gathered from a male donor in good health and CMV-seronegative.

The V gene is TRBV28, the J gene TRBJ1-2; 7 bases agree with TRBD1. This CDR3 comprises 15 residues. V lost 2 bases and J lost 4; bases outside the gene matches: 7. The germline gives CDR1 MDHEN, CDR2 SYDVKM. CDR3 coding DNA: TGTGCCAGCAGTTTAGGACAGGCGGTGACCTATGGCTACACCTTC. Residues: CASSLGQAVTYGYTF.

The chain combines TRBV7-8 with TRBJ1-2; D might be TRBD1 (5 bases). The germline V gene has CDR1 SGHVS and CDR2 FQNEAQ. Deletions cut 4 bases from V and 6 bases from J, with 27 bases between. The CDR3 has 18 residues. CDR3 loop: CASSSARGKDKRGNGYTF. The CDR3 bases are TGTGCCAGCAGCTCCGCACGCGGGAAGGATAAGAGGGGAAATGGCTACACCTTC.

The chain links TRBV7-8 to TRBJ2-7; D not resolved. Per germline, CDR1 SGHVS and CDR2 FQNEAQ. CDR3 length equals 15 residues. The ends were cut back, 3 bases at V and 2 bases at J, with 14 bases in the middle. CDR3 protein: CASSFFPSRAYEQYF. CDR3 DNA sequence: TGTGCCAGCAGCTTCTTCCCGAGCCGGGCCTACGAGCAGTACTTC.

The chain employs TRBV27 and TRBJ2-7; TRBD1 agrees at 7 bases. Germline CDR1 is MNHEY and CDR2 is SMNVEV (reference sequence). With V trimmed by 4 bases and J by 0 bases, 6 bases remained unmatched. The CDR3 covers 15 residues. The CDR3 loop is CASSWDSLSSYEQYF. The CDR3 DNA reads TGTGCCAGCAGTTGGGACAGCCTTTCCTCCTACGAGCAGTACTTC.

This chain uses TRBV2 with TRBJ1-5; a weak D match, TRBD1 (6 bases). This CDR3 is built from 15 residues. V lost 5 bases, J lost 1 base, and 12 bases lay in between. Germline assignment: CDR1 SNHLY and CDR2 FYNNEI. The CDR3 reads CASSPQGKSNQPQHF. The CDR3 DNA is TGTGCCAGCAGTCCACAGGGAAAAAGCAATCAGCCCCAGCATTTT. Combining the CDR3 with reference TRBV2 and TRBJ1-5 gives the whole variable domain EPEVTQTPSHQVTQMGQEVILRCVPISNHLYFYWYRQILGQKVEFLVSFYNNEISEKSEIFDDQFSVERPDGSNFTLKIRSTKLEDSAMYFCASSPQGKSNQPQHFGDGTRLSIL.

The chain combines TRBV18 with TRBJ1-2; D ambiguous. V was cut by 2 bases and J by 6 bases, with 13 bases left in between. The CDR3 is made up of 14 amino acids. From germline, CDR1 is KGHSH and CDR2 LQKENI. CDR3 region: CASSPSGGRDGYTF. CDR3 coding DNA: TGTGCCAGCTCACCATCAGGTGGGAGGGATGGCTACACCTTC.

The V and J genes are TRBV6-5 and TRBJ1-3; no clear D gene. CDR1 is MNHEY, CDR2 SVGAGI, per germline. The CDR3 has 15 residues. The germline V and J ends were trimmed by 2 bases and 6 bases, with 14 bases remaining between them. The CDR3 spells CASSYGQVPSNTIYF. The CDR3 DNA reads as TGTGCCAGCAGTTACGGGCAGGTTCCATCAAACACCATATATTTT.

The CDR3 here is CSAQGTLRTEAFF. In DNA, the CDR3 is TGCAGCGCGCAGGGGACCCTTCGCACTGAAGCTTTCTTT. The chain couples TRBV29-1 to TRBJ1-1; TRBD1 might be the D (6 bases). Germline assignment: CDR1 SQVTM and CDR2 ANQGSEA. Trimming took 7 bases from V and 4 from J, leaving 16 bases between them. The CDR3 spans 13 residues.

The V call is TRBV27, the J call TRBJ1-1; D is unclear. The CDR3 runs to 13 residues. V was shortened by 6 bases and J by 4 bases, with 12 bases between the two germline ends. Looked up from germline, CDR1 is MNHEY and CDR2 is SMNVEV (reference sequence). CDR3 amino acids: CASSYGTSTEAFF. The CDR3 DNA sequence: TGTGCCAGCAGCTATGGAACTAGCACTGAAGCTTTCTTT.

This chain uses TRBV19 with TRBJ2-3, with 12 bases that match TRBD2. Losses at the gene ends were 3 bases for V and 6 bases for J; bases not matched to a gene: 4. The CDR3 has 15 residues. Germline CDR1 is LNHDA and CDR2 is SQIVND (reference sequence). This chain's CDR3 is CASSIRLAGADTQYF. In DNA form, the CDR3 reads TGTGCCAGTAGTATCCGACTAGCGGGGGCTGATACGCAGTATTTT.

This clone was found once. V usage is TRBV2 and J usage is TRBJ2-7; TRBD1 matches at 7 bases. This CDR3 is 13 amino acids long. Trimming at V came to 10 bases and at J to 0 bases, leaving 6 bases not matched to a gene. Germline loops: CDR1 SNHLY, CDR2 FYNNEI. CDR3 bases: TGTGCCACTCGACAGGGACCCTCCTACGAGCAGTACTTC. As protein: CATRQGPSYEQYF. Looking up the rest from reference TRBV2 and TRBJ2-7 gives the full variable domain: EPEVTQTPSHQVTQMGQEVILRCVPISNHLYFYWYRQILGQKVEFLVSFYNNEISEKSEIFDDQFSVERPDGSNFTLKIRSTKLEDSAMYFCATRQGPSYEQYFGPGTRLTVT.

The chain carries TRBV19 and TRBJ2-7; TRBD1 might be the D (6 bases). This CDR3 has 12 residues. V gave up 5 bases and J gave up 3 bases, with 8 bases separating them. Germline V gives CDR1 LNHDA, CDR2 SQIVND (reference sequence). The CDR3 nucleotides are TGTGCCAGTAGTGGCAGGGGCTACGAGCAGTACTTC. Its protein product is CASSGRGYEQYF. The whole variable domain, filled in from reference TRBV19 and TRBJ2-7, reads DGGITQSPKYLFRKEGQNVTLSCEQNLNHDAMYWYRQDPGQGLRLIYYSQIVNDFQKGDIAEGYSVSREKKESFPLTVTSAQKNPTAFYLCASSGRGYEQYFGPGTRLTVT.

This chain joins TRBV7-3 and TRBJ2-1; perhaps TRBD2 as D (5 bases). Trimming left V 5 bases short and J 3 bases short, with 11 bases between. This CDR3 has 14 residues. Germline CDR1 and CDR2: SGHTA and FQGTGA. The CDR3 DNA sequence: TGTGCCAGCAGCCTACGGGGTGACTACAATGAGCAGTTCTTC. Its protein is CASSLRGDYNEQFF.

V and J are TRBV4-3 and TRBJ2-5; tentatively, D is TRBD1 (5 bases). Per the germline V gene, CDR1 is LGHNA and CDR2 is YSLEER. This CDR3 spans 15 amino acids. Trimming removed 0 bases from V and 5 bases from J, with 13 bases in between. The CDR3: CASSQDWSGYETQYF. The CDR3 DNA follows: TGCGCCAGCAGCCAAGATTGGTCAGGGTATGAGACCCAGTACTTC.

The chain carries TRBV11-1 and TRBJ1-1; D gene unclear. There are 13 residues in the CDR3. The V and J ends lost 3 bases and 0 bases respectively, with 5 bases between them. Looked up from germline, CDR1 is SGHAT and CDR2 is FQDESV (reference sequence). CDR3 amino acids: CASSFRLNTEAFF. The CDR3 nucleotides read TGTGCCAGCAGCTTTAGATTGAACACTGAAGCTTTCTTT.

CDR3 loop: CASSPGGPVDYGYTF. The DNA for the CDR3 is TGTGCCAGCAGCCCGGGGGGACCCGTGGACTATGGCTACACCTTC. The chain uses TRBV7-9 and TRBJ1-2; possible D gene TRBD1, 5 bases. CDR3 length: 15 residues. Germline V lookup: CDR1 SEHNR, CDR2 FQNEAQ (reference sequence). Trimming took 5 bases from V and 3 from J, leaving 16 bases between them.

The CDR3 sequence is CASANGYSPLHF. The CDR3 DNA reads TGTGCCTCTGCGAACGGGTATTCACCCCTCCACTTT. The V gene is TRBV30, the J gene TRBJ1-6, with unresolved D. Trimming took 7 bases from V and 8 from J, leaving 12 bases between them. The CDR3 covers 12 residues. Germline values: CDR1 GTSNPN, CDR2 SVGIG (reference sequence).